This T cell receptor (beta chain) originates from a study of tumor-infiltrating lymphocytes in primary liver carcinoma. CDR1 is SQVTM and CDR2 is ANQGSEA in the germline V gene. The CDR3 totals 15 residues. From roughly 20-30 mg of unsorted bulk tissue, DNA and RNA were co-extracted together. Study-wide findings and caveats: Compared with tumor region pairs, tumor-adjacent and tumor-blood pairs overlapped less.

Notes on this clonotype: Its matching antigen is unknown. Relative to the germline gene, one junction end is altered; a read error may explain this.

Constant-region priming of roughly 500 ng total RNA yielded TCR beta cDNA. TCR beta libraries came from three nested multiplex PCR rounds using slightly modified ARM-PCR. A C-beta reverse primer was combined with TRBV1-TRBV30 forward primers in the first two PCR rounds, and each round had approximately 9 cycles. One entry per CDR3 protein, called by TCRdb with MiXCR from the multiplex PCR reads. Of about 110,000 distinct CDR3 sequences detected, 82% appear once; the ten largest clones hold approximately 18%. Sequencing was performed on liver tumor tissue from sampling region 3. The subset: tumor region T3, left-lateral pole. The sequence was obtained from a middle-aged man with primary liver carcinoma and hepatitis B virus infection. The J gene is TRBJ2-2, the V gene TRBV29-1, with D perhaps TRBD2 (6 bases). The CDR3 sequence: CSVGRPGAGTGKLFF. The DNA of the CDR3 is TGCAGCGTTGGTCGTCCGGGAGCTGGCACCGGGAAGCTGTTTTTT.